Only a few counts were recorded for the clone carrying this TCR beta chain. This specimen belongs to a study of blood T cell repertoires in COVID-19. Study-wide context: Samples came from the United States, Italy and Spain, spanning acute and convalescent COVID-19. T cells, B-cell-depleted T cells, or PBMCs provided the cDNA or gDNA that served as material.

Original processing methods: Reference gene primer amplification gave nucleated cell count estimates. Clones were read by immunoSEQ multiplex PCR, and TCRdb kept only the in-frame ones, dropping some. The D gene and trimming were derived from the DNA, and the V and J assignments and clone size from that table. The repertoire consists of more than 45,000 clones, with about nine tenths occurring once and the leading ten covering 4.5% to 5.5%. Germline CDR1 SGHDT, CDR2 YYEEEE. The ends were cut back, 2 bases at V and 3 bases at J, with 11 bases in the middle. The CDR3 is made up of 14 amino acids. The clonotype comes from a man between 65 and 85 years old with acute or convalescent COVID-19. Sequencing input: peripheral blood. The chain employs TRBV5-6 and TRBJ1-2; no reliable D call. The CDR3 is CASSFLSPYYGYTF. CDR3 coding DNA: TGTGCCAGCAGCTTTTTGTCTCCTTACTATGGCTACACCTTC.